This entry lists 20 T cell receptor beta chains sequenced from one sample in a study of blood T cell repertoires in COVID-19. Sequencing was performed with immunoSEQ multiplex PCR; in TCRdb, only in-frame clones are kept and a portion is missing. Among about 200,000 clones, approximately 94% were seen once, and the ten largest hold around 0.8%. The material sequenced was peripheral blood. The receptors were sampled from a young man with COVID-19, enrolled during active disease.

V gene TRBV21-1 combines with J gene TRBJ2-7; TRBD2 is taken as the D call from the table, unchecked against the DNA. TRBV21-1 is a pseudogene locus. This CDR3 is built from 16 residues. The CDR3 nucleotides are TGTGCCAGCAGCAAAGAGGCTAGCGGGGGCCTCTACGAGCAGTACTTC. It is translated as CASSKEASGGLYEQYF.

The rearrangement links TRBV2 to TRBJ1-2, with D maybe TRBD1 (5 bases). Trimming took 0 bases from V and 8 from J, leaving 16 bases between them. Germline V CDR1 and CDR2: SNHLY, FYNNEI. CDR3 size: 15 residues. CDR3 DNA sequence: TGTGCCAGCAGTGAAGCCTTAGTGGCAGGGCGCGGCTACACCTTC. It specifies CASSEALVAGRGYTF.

The rearrangement joins TRBV3-1 (or the pseudogene TRBV3-2) to TRBJ2-3, with 10 nucleotides matching TRBD1. This CDR3 comprises 15 residues. Unmatched junction bases numbered 6, after V lost 4 bases and J lost 5 bases. The germline CDR1 and CDR2 sequences are LGHDT and YNNKEL (reference sequence). Here the CDR3 reads CASSREGQGRDTQYF. Here the CDR3 DNA reads TGTGCCAGCAGCCGCGAGGGACAGGGGAGAGATACGCAGTATTTT.

The CDR3 nucleotides are TGTGCCAGCAGCTTAGAAGGGGCCACAGATACGCAGTATTTT. Translation: CASSLEGATDTQYF. The rearrangement joins TRBV7-9 to TRBJ2-3; the D gene is possibly TRBD1 (5 bases). V was clipped by 1 base and J by 2 bases, with 7 bases between them. The CDR3 spans 14 residues. Germline V gene data show CDR1 as SEHNR and CDR2 as FQNEAQ (reference sequence).

This chain joins TRBV6-4 and TRBJ2-3; 9 bases align to TRBD2. Germline trimming cut 3 bases from V and 6 bases from J; bases unmatched to any gene: 7. This CDR3 contains 15 residues. Germline CDR1 and CDR2: MRHNA and SNTAGT. The CDR3 loop reads CASSEGGGATDTQYF. Written as DNA, the CDR3 is TGTGCCAGCAGTGAAGGCGGGGGGGCCACTGATACGCAGTATTTT.

This clone was recorded once. The chain links TRBV5-4 to TRBJ1-3, with 9 nucleotides matching TRBD1. With V trimmed by 4 bases and J by 1 base, 6 bases remained unmatched. The germline V gene has CDR1 SGHNT and CDR2 YYREEE (reference sequence). The CDR3 is 16 amino acids. CDR3 nucleotide sequence: TGTGCCAGCAGCAAACAGGGGGCCCAATCTGGAAACACCATATATTTT. Its translation is CASSKQGAQSGNTIYF.

The chain carries TRBV6-2 or TRBV6-3 and TRBJ1-1; 7 positions agree with TRBD1. The CDR3 runs 14 residues. The ends lost 6 bases at V and 0 bases at J; junction bases unmatched: 4. Germline CDR1 and CDR2: MNHEY and SVGEGT. DNA of the CDR3: TGTGCCAGCAGCCTCCAGGGGGTGAACACTGAAGCTTTCTTT. Protein product: CASSLQGVNTEAFF.

The chain recombines TRBV9 with TRBJ1-3; D is undetermined. CDR1 SGDLS and CDR2 YYNGEE come from the germline V gene. This CDR3 is 15 amino acids long. Trimming took off 2 bases at V and 6 bases at J, with 15 bases between the two ends. CDR3 sequence: CASSVHPEFQNTIYF. The CDR3 DNA follows: TGTGCCAGCAGCGTGCACCCGGAGTTTCAAAACACCATATATTTT.

This chain links TRBV5-6 with TRBJ1-6; D is unresolved. Between the trimmed V and J ends, which lost 3 bases and 10 bases, there was a span of 14 bases. CDR3 length: 14 residues. Germline loops: CDR1 SGHDT, CDR2 YYEEEE. The CDR3 loop is CASSWGAPMSPLHF. CDR3 nucleotides: TGTGCCAGCAGCTGGGGAGCCCCAATGTCACCCCTCCACTTT.

V and J are TRBV6-1 and TRBJ1-1; no reliable D call. The CDR3 runs to 13 residues. Germline-derived CDR1 and CDR2 are MNHNS and SASEGT. V gave up 3 bases and J gave up 7 bases, with 12 bases separating them. This CDR3 reads CASSEVWAHEAFF. As DNA, the CDR3 is TGTGCCAGCAGTGAGGTTTGGGCTCATGAAGCTTTCTTT.

This clone was seen a single time. The J gene is TRBJ1-5, the V gene TRBV19; D is possibly TRBD1 (6 bases). CDR3 length equals 14 residues. Germline-derived CDR1 and CDR2 are LNHDA and SQIVND (reference sequence). Trimming pared 4 bases from V and 4 bases from J, leaving 11 bases between. The CDR3 nucleotides are TGTGCCAGTAGTACGGACAGCATAAATCAGCCCCAGCATTTT. It specifies CASSTDSINQPQHF.

V gene TRBV2 combines with J gene TRBJ1-2; 8 bases align to TRBD1. Germline V CDR1 and CDR2: SNHLY, FYNNEI. V was clipped by 1 base and J by 2 bases; unmatched bases: 0. The CDR3 is made up of 14 amino acids. The CDR3 here is CASSEGTGNYGYTF. CDR3 nucleotides: TGTGCCAGCAGTGAAGGGACAGGGAACTATGGCTACACCTTC. Drawing the rest from reference TRBV2 and TRBJ1-2, the complete variable domain is EPEVTQTPSHQVTQMGQEVILRCVPISNHLYFYWYRQILGQKVEFLVSFYNNEISEKSEIFDDQFSVERPDGSNFTLKIRSTKLEDSAMYFCASSEGTGNYGYTFGSGTRLTVV.

This clone was detected only a few times. This chain links TRBV2 with TRBJ1-4; 7 bases agree with TRBD1. Unmatched junction bases numbered 6, after V lost 6 bases and J lost 5 bases. The CDR3 consists of 14 residues. CDR1 and CDR2 (germline): SNHLY, FYNNEI. The CDR3 region has the DNA TGTGCCAGCAGGACCGGGACAGTGAATGAAAAACTGTTTTTT. Protein: CASRTGTVNEKLFF.

The chain has TRBV28 and TRBJ2-1; 8 bases are shared with TRBD2. V gave up 7 bases and J gave up 3 bases; unmatched junction bases: 8. This CDR3 comprises 15 residues. Per the germline V gene, CDR1 is MDHEN and CDR2 is SYDVKM. Here the CDR3 DNA reads TGTGCCAGCATCTCGGGAGGGCAGAACTACAATGAGCAGTTCTTC. Its protein product is CASISGGQNYNEQFF.

V gene TRBV9 combines with J gene TRBJ2-2, with a possible D match to TRBD2 (5 bases). V was trimmed by 4 bases and J by 1 base, leaving 11 bases between them. This CDR3 spans 15 amino acids. Germline loops: CDR1 SGDLS, CDR2 YYNGEE. The CDR3 region is CASSPRTVNTGELFF. The CDR3 DNA is TGTGCCAGCAGCCCGCGGACTGTGAACACCGGGGAGCTGTTTTTT.

The CDR3 here is CALQNQTQETQYF. In nucleotides, the CDR3 is TGTGCCCTACAGAACCAGACCCAAGAGACCCAGTACTTC. The V and J genes are TRBV5-4 and TRBJ2-5; D gene uncertain. The ends were cut back, 10 bases at V and 1 base at J, with 14 bases in the middle. Germline V gene data show CDR1 as SGHNT and CDR2 as YYREEE (reference sequence). This CDR3 region has 13 residues.

The genes are TRBV7-3 and TRBJ1-6; weak D call: TRBD1 (5 bases). The germline V and J ends were trimmed by 4 bases and 7 bases, with 8 bases remaining between them. Germline values: CDR1 SGHTA, CDR2 FQGTGA. This CDR3 has 13 amino acids. CDR3 coding DNA: TGTGCCAGCAGCTCCGGGGGGAATTCACCCCTCCACTTT. It is translated as CASSSGGNSPLHF.

This sequence joins TRBV9 and TRBJ1-4, with 9 bases that match TRBD1. The CDR3 is 15 amino acids. Germline CDR1 is SGDLS and CDR2 is YYNGEE. Germline trimming cut 4 bases from V and 7 bases from J; bases unmatched to any gene: 8. The CDR3 sequence is CASSPRPGQGEKLFF. CDR3 nucleotide sequence: TGTGCCAGCAGCCCCCGGCCGGGACAGGGTGAAAAACTGTTTTTT.

The rearrangement uses TRBV7-9 and TRBJ2-7; the D gene is possibly TRBD1 (5 bases). V was shortened by 1 base and J by 6 bases, with 10 bases between the two germline ends. This CDR3 has 13 residues. The V gene's germline CDR1 is SEHNR and CDR2 FQNEAQ (reference sequence). In DNA form, the CDR3 reads TGTGCCAGCAGCTTAGTGGGGCCCCTCGAGCAGTACTTC. This translates into CASSLVGPLEQYF.

This chain links TRBV3-1 (or the pseudogene TRBV3-2) with TRBJ1-2; 7 nucleotides match TRBD1. Germline V lookup: CDR1 LGHDT, CDR2 YNNKEL (reference sequence). The CDR3 is 15 residues long. The V and J ends lost 4 bases and 3 bases, in that order; junction bases with no gene match: 8. CDR3 sequence reads: CASSPWDSRYYGYTF. For the CDR3, the DNA is TGTGCCAGCAGCCCCTGGGACAGTCGGTACTATGGCTACACCTTC.